In this sample, the clone carrying this T cell receptor beta chain turned up once. These data are taken from a study of CD8 T cells in Susac syndrome. RNA was extracted with the RNeasy kit, and a quantity of roughly 0.5 to 1 ug was reverse transcribed using random hexamers. TCRdb processed the immunoSEQ multiplex PCR reads anew with MiXCR; each CDR3 protein has one entry. This sample yields roughly 200,000 distinct CDR3 sequences, of which roughly nine tenths are seen a single time; 0.075% to 0.095% belongs to the top ten. This CDR3 spans 15 amino acids. CDR1 is SGHVS, CDR2 FQNEAQ, per germline. The V end lost 7 bases, the J end lost 0 bases, and 13 bases lay between the germline ends.

The sequence was obtained from a human donor with Susac syndrome. The rearrangement links TRBV7-8 to TRBJ1-3; no clear D. Sequenced sample: CD4+ T cells from PBMCs. CDR3 DNA: TGTGCCAGCAAGGACTGGCAGAGCTCTGGAAACACCATATATTTT. Encoded protein: CASKDWQSSGNTIYF.